This T cell receptor beta chain was identified in a study of neurological immune-mediated disorders. This CDR3 comprises 13 residues. A single record per CDR3 protein comes from TCRdb applying MiXCR to the 5' RACE reads. The sample comprises tens of thousands of distinct CDR3 sequences, around 5.2% of which are singletons, and just under 7.5% rests with the top ten. As concerns this clonotype: One end of the junction fails to match germline, which may point to a read error.

The TCR was taken from a man between 18 and 35 years old with multiple sclerosis. The gene calls are TRBV12-3 or TRBV12-4 and TRBJ1-6, with D possibly being TRBD1 (5 bases). Sequencing was performed on PBMCs. The CDR3 protein is CASSGTGNSPLNF. For the CDR3, the DNA is TGTGCCAGCAGCGGGACGGGGAATTCACCCCTCAACTTT.